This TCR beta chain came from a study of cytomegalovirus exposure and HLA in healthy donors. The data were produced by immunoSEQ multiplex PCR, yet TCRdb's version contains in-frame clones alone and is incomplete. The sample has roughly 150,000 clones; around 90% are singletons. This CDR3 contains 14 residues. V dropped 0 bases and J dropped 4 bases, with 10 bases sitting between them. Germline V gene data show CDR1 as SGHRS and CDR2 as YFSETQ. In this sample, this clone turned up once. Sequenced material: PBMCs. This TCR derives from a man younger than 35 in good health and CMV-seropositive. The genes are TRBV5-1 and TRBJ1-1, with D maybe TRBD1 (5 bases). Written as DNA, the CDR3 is TGCGCCAGCAGCTTGGGCCAGGGAATCACTGAAGCTTTCTTT. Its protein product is CASSLGQGITEAFF.